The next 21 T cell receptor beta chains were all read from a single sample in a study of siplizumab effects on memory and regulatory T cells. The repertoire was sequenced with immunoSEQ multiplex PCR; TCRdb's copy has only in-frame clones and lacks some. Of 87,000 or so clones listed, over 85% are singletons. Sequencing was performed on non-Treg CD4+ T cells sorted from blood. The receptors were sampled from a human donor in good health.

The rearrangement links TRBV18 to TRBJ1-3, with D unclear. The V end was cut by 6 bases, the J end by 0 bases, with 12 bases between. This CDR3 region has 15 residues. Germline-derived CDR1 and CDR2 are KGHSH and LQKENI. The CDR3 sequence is CASSSGPNSGNTIYF. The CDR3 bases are TGTGCCAGCTCGTCGGGTCCGAACTCTGGAAACACCATATATTTT.

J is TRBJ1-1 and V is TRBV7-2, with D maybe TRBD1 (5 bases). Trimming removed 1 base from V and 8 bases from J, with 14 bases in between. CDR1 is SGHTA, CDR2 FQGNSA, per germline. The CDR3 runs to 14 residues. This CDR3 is CASSLVGPDMEAFF. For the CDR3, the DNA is TGTGCCAGCAGCTTAGTGGGACCGGACATGGAAGCTTTCTTT.

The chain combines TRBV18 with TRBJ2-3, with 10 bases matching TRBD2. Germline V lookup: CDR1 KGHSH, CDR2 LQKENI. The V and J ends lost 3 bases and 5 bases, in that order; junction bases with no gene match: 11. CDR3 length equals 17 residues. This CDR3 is CASSPLASGSNGDTQYF. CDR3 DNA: TGTGCCAGCTCACCCCTAGCTAGCGGGAGTAACGGAGATACGCAGTATTTT.

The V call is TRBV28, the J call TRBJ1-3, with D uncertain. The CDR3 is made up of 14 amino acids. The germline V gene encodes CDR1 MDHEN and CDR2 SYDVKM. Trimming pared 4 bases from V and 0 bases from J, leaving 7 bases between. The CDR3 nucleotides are TGTGCCAGCAGTTCACCAAGCTCTGGAAACACCATATATTTT. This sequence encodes CASSSPSSGNTIYF.

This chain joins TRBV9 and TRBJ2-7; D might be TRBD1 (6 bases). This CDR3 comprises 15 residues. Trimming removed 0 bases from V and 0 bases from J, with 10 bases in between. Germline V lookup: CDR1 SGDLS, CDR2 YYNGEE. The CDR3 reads CASSVGQASSYEQYF. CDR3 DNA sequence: TGTGCCAGCAGCGTAGGACAGGCCAGCTCCTACGAGCAGTACTTC. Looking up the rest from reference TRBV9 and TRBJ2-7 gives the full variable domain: DSGVTQTPKHLITATGQRVTLRCSPRSGDLSVYWYQQSLDQGLQFLIQYYNGEERAKGNILERFSAQQFPDLHSELNLSSLELGDSALYFCASSVGQASSYEQYFGPGTRLTVT.

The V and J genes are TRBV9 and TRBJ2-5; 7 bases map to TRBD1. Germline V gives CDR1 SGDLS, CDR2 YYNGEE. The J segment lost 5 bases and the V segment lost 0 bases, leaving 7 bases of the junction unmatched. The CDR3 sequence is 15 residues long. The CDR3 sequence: CASSVDEGALETQYF. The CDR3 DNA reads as TGTGCCAGCAGCGTAGATGAGGGGGCGTTGGAGACCCAGTACTTC.

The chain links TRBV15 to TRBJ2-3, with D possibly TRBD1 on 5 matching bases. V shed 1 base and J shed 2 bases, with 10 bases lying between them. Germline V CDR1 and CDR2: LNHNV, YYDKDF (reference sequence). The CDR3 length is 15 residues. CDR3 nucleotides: TGTGCCACCAGCAGAGCAGCCAGGGACACAGATACGCAGTATTTT. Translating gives CATSRAARDTDTQYF.

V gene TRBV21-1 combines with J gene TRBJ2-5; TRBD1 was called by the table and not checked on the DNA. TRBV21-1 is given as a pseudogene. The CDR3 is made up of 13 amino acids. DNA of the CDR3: TGTGCCAGCATTCGACAGGTTCAAGAGACCCAGTACTTC. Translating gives CASIRQVQETQYF.

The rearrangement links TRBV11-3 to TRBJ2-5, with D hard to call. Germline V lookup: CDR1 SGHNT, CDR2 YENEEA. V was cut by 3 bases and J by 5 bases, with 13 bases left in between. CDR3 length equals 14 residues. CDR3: CASSFSAQGETQYF. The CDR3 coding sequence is TGTGCCAGCAGCTTTTCCGCCCAAGGCGAGACCCAGTACTTC.

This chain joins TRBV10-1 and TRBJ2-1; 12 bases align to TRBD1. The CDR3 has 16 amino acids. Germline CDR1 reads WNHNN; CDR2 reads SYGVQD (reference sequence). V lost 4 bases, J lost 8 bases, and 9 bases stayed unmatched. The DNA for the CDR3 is TGCGCCAGCAGTGGTCGCGGGACAGGGGGCATCGATGAGCAGTTCTTC. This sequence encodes CASSGRGTGGIDEQFF.

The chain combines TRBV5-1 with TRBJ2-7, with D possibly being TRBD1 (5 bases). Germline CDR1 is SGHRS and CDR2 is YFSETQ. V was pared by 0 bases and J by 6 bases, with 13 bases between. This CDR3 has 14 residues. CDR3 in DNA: TGCGCCAGCAGCTTGGCAGGGTCCCAAGGCGAGCAGTACTTC. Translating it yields CASSLAGSQGEQYF.

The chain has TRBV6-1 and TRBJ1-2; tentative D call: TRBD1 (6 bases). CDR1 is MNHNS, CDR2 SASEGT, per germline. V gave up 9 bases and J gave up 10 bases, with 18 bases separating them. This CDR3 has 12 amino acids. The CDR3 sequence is CASRTAWDFYTF. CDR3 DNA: TGTGCCAGTAGGACAGCCTGGGATTTCTACACCTTC.

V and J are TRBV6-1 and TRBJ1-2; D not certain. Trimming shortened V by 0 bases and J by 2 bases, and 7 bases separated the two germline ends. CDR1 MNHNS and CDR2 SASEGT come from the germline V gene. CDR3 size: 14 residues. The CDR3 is CASSEATGNYGYTF. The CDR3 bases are TGTGCCAGCAGTGAAGCGACGGGAAACTATGGCTACACCTTC.

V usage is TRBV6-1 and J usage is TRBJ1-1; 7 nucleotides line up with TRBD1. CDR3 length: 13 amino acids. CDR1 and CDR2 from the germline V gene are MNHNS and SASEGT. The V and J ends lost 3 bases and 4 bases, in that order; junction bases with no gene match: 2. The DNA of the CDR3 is TGTGCCAGCAGTGACTACAGGGGCACTGAAGCTTTCTTT. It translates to CASSDYRGTEAFF.

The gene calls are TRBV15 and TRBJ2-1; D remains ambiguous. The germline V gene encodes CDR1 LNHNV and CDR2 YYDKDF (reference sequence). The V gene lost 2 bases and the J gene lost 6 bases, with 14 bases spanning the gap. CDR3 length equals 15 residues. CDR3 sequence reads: CATSRTAPRSNEQFF. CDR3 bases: TGTGCCACCAGCAGAACGGCTCCTAGGTCCAATGAGCAGTTCTTC.

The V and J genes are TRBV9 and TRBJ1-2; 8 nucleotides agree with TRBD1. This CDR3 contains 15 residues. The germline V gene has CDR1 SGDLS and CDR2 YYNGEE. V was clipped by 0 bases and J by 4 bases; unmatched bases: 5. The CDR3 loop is CASSVGSGGFYGYTF. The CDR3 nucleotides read TGTGCCAGCAGCGTAGGGTCAGGGGGCTTCTATGGCTACACCTTC.

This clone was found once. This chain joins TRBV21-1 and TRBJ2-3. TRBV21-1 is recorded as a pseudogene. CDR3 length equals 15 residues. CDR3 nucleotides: TGTGCCAGCAGCCCCCTGGGAGCAGGGCCAGATACGCAGTATTTT. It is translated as CASSPLGAGPDTQYF.

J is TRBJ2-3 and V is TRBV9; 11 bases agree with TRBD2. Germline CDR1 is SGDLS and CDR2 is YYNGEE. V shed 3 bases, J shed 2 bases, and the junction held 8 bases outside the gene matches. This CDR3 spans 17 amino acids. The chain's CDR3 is CASSAHQGLADTDTQYF. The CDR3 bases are TGTGCCAGCAGCGCCCACCAGGGACTAGCGGACACAGATACGCAGTATTTT.

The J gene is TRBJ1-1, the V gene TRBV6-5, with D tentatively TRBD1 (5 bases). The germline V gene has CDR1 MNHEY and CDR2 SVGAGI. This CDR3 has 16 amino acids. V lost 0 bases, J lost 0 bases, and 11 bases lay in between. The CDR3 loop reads CASSYSVAGMNTEAFF. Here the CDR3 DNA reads TGTGCCAGCAGTTACTCTGTGGCAGGGATGAACACTGAAGCTTTCTTT.

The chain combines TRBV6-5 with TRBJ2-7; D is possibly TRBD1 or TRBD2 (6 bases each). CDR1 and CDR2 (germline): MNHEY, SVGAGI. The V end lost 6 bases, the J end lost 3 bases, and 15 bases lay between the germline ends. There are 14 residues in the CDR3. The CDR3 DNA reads TGTGCCAGCAGCCTCGGGAGAGGGGGCTACGAGCAGTACTTC. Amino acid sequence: CASSLGRGGYEQYF.

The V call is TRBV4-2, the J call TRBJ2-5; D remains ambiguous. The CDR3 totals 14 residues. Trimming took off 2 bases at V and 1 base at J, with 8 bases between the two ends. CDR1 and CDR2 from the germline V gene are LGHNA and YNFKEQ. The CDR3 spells CASSQWSLQETQYF. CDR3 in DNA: TGTGCCAGCAGCCAATGGTCGCTCCAAGAGACCCAGTACTTC.